The clone carrying this TCR beta chain occurred once. Antigen unknown. A much larger clone differs from this one at a single base, so this may be a read error. TCR beta cDNA was made from 450 to 600 ng total RNA with a constant-region primer. ARM-PCR was slightly modified, and three nested multiplex PCR rounds with it gave rise to the TCR beta libraries. In the first two PCR rounds, TRBV1-TRBV30 forward primers were paired with a C-beta reverse primer, and each round lasted approximately 10 cycles. TCRdb reprocessed the multiplex PCR reads via MiXCR and lists one record per CDR3 protein. The data show about 120,000 distinct CDR3 sequences, with approximately 68% seen just once and over 8% held by the top ten. Unsorted bulk tissue (roughly 17-33 mg) underwent RNA and DNA co-extraction. The data are from a study of tumor-infiltrating lymphocytes in primary liver carcinoma. Study context: The patients included men and women who were aged 30 to 69 years. Tumor lesions were T1-T3 N0M0 and spanned about 4.2 to 11 cm. Samples returned roughly 3.5 to 7.13 million productive TCRbeta reads, a yield that was similar across tissue types.

Study-level points and caveats: Top-250-clone fractions were significantly higher in tumors than in blood (p = 0.039).

The CDR3 is 15 amino acids. V lost 4 bases, J lost 8 bases, and 21 bases lay in between. The germline V gene encodes CDR1 SGHKS and CDR2 YYEKEE (reference sequence). The V call is TRBV5-5, the J call TRBJ1-2; tentatively, D is TRBD1 (6 bases). Input material: tumor-adjacent normal liver tissue. The receptor was isolated from a woman aged 55-70 years with primary liver carcinoma and hepatitis B virus infection. CDR3 bases: TGTGCCAGCAGCCCGGGGGCGGAGTCGTCGGGCGGCTACACCTTC. Amino acids: CASSPGAESSGGYTF.